This TCR beta chain was obtained from a study of T cell responses to AZD1222 COVID-19 vaccine. The study's findings and limits: Nearly half of unique spike-specific TCRs reportedly avoided B.1.351 and B.1.1.7 mutated regions. It was only after the peak T cell response that any repertoires were sampled.

Some clones are missing from TCRdb's copy, which holds only in-frame ones; the method was immunoSEQ multiplex PCR. The table has 200,000 or so clones, under 95% seen once. This CDR3 has 13 amino acids. The germline V and J ends were trimmed by 2 bases and 13 bases, with 15 bases remaining between them. Germline CDR1 and CDR2: MNHEY and SMNVEV (reference sequence). Notes on this clone: What it binds is unknown.

The starting material was peripheral blood, obtained on day 0 of AZD1222 vaccination. The rearrangement joins TRBV27 to TRBJ2-1; a possible D gene is TRBD2 (5 bases). This TCR came from an adult in good health. The CDR3 nucleotides read TGTGCCAGCAGTTTAGATCCGGGATTAGGACAGTTCTTC. Its translation: CASSLDPGLGQFF.